This TCR beta chain came from a study of blood T cell repertoires in COVID-19. About the research overall: Samples of COVID-19 (acute and convalescent) were obtained from the United States, Italy and Spain. T cells, B-cell-depleted T cells, or PBMCs provided the cDNA or gDNA that served as material.

In the source study's methods: For nucleated cells, counts were estimated from reference gene primer amplification. Data came from immunoSEQ multiplex PCR; TCRdb stores just in-frame clones and leaves some out. For V, J and clone size, that table is used; D and trimming come from the DNA. This table holds a few hundred thousand clones, 80% to 90% found once. Input material: peripheral blood. This TCR was recovered from a man between 18 and 29 years old who had recovered from COVID-19.

CDR3 region: CASSQTGGPSYEQYF. CDR3 nucleotide sequence: TGTGCCAGCAGTCAAACAGGGGGCCCCAGCTACGAGCAGTACTTC. This chain uses TRBV7-3 with TRBJ2-7; 9 nucleotides line up with TRBD1. From germline, CDR1 is SGHTA and CDR2 FQGTGA. This CDR3 spans 15 amino acids. J lost 3 bases, V lost 6 bases, and 9 bases had no gene match.